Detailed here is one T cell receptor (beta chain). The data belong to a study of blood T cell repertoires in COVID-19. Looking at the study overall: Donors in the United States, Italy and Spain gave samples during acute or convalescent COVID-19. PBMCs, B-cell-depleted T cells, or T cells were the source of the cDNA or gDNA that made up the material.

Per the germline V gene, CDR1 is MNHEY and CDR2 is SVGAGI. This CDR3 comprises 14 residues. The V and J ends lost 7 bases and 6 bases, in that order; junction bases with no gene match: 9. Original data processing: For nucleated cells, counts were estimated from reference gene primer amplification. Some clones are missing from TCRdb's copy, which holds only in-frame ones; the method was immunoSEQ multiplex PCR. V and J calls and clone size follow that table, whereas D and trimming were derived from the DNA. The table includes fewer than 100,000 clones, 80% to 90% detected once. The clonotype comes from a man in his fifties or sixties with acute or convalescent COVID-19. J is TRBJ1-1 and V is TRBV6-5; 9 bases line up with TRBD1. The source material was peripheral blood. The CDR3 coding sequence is TGTGCCAGCATAGGGGACAGGGTTGGCGCTGAAGCTTTCTTT. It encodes CASIGDRVGAEAFF.